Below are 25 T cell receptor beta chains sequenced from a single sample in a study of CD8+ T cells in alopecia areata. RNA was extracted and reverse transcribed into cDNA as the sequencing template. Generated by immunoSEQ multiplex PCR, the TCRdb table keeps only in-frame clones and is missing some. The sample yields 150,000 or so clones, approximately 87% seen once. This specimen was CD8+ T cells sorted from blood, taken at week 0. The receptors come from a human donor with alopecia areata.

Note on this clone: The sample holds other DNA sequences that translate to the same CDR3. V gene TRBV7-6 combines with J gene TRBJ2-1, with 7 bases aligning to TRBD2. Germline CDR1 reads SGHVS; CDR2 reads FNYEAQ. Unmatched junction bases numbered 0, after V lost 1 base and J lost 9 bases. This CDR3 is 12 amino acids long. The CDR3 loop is CASSLGGGEQFF. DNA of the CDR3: TGTGCCAGCAGCTTAGGGGGGGGTGAGCAGTTCTTC.

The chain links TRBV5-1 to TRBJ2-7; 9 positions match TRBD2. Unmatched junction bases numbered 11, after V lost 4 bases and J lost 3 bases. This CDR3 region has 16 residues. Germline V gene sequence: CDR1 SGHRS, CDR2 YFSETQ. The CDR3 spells CASSPGMGGGDYEQYF. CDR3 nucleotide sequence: TGCGCCAGCAGCCCCGGAATGGGCGGGGGGGACTACGAGCAGTACTTC.

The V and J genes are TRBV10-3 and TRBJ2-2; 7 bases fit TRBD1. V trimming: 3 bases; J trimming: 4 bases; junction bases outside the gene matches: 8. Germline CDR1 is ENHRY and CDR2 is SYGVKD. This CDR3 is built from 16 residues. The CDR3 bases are TGTGCCATCAGTGACCCGGGACAGTCCACCACCGGGGAGCTGTTTTTT. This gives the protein CAISDPGQSTTGELFF.

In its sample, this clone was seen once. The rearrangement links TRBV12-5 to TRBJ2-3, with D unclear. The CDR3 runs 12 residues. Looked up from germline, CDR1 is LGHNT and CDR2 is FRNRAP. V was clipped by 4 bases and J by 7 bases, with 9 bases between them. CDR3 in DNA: TGTGCTAGTGGTTCCCCCGAATATACGCAGTATTTT. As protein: CASGSPEYTQYF.

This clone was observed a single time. The CDR3 DNA reads as TGTGCCAGCAGCGTAGGGAGGTTAGCGGGAGTCTACGAGCAGTACTTC. Translated: CASSVGRLAGVYEQYF. V and J are TRBV9 and TRBJ2-7, with 9 nucleotides matching TRBD2. Losses at the gene ends were 0 bases for V and 3 bases for J; bases not matched to a gene: 7. The V gene's germline CDR1 is SGDLS and CDR2 YYNGEE. The CDR3 loop spans 16 amino acids.

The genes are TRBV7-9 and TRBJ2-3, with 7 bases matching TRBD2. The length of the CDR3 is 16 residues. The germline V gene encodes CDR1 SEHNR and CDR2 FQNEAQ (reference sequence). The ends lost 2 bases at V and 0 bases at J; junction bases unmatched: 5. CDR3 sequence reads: CASSLPAGTSTDTQYF. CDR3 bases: TGTGCCAGCAGCTTACCAGCGGGGACTAGCACAGATACGCAGTATTTT.

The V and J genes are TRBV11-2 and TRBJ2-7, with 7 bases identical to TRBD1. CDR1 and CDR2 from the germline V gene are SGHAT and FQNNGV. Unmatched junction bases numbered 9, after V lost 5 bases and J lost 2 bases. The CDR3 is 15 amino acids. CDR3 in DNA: TGTGCCAGCAGCCAGGATCTGGGACAGACCTACGAGCAGTACTTC. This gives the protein CASSQDLGQTYEQYF.

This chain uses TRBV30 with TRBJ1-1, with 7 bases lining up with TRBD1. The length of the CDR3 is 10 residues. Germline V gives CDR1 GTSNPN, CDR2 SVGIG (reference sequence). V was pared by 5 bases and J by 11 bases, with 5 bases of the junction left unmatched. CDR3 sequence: CAWSGQWAFF. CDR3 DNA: TGTGCCTGGTCGGGACAGTGGGCTTTCTTT.

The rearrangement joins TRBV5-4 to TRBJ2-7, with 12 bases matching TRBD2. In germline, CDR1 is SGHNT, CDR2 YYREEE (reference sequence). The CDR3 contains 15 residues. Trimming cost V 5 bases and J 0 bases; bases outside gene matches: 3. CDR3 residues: CASSWTSGDSYEQYF. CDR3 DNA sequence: TGTGCCAGCAGTTGGACTAGCGGGGACTCCTACGAGCAGTACTTC.

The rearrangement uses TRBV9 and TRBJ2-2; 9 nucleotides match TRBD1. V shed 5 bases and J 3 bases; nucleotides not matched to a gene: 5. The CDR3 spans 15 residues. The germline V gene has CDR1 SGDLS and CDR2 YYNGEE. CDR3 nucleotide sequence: TGTGCCAGCAGAGACCGGACAGGGGACACCGGGGAGCTGTTTTTT. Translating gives CASRDRTGDTGELFF.

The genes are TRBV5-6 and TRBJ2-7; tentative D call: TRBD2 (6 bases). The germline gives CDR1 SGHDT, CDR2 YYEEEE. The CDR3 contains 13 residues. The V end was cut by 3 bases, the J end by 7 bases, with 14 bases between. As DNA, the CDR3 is TGTGCCAGCAGCTCCACGTCGGCGGGGGAGCAGTACTTC. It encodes CASSSTSAGEQYF.

CDR3 region: CASSYSGTPLEQYF. The CDR3 nucleotides are TGTGCCAGCAGTTACTCCGGGACCCCCCTCGAGCAGTACTTC. V and J are TRBV6-5 and TRBJ2-7; possibly TRBD1 or TRBD2 for D (5 bases each). This CDR3 contains 14 residues. Germline CDR1 and CDR2: MNHEY and SVGAGI. The ends were cut back, 0 bases at V and 6 bases at J, with 12 bases in the middle.

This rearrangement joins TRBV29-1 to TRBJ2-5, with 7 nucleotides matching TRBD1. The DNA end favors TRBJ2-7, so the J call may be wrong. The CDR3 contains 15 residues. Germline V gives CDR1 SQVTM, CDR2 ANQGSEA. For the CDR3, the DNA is TGCAGCGTTGAAGAGCCAGGGGGTACCCCCTACGAGCAGTACTTC. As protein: CSVEEPGGTPYEQYF.

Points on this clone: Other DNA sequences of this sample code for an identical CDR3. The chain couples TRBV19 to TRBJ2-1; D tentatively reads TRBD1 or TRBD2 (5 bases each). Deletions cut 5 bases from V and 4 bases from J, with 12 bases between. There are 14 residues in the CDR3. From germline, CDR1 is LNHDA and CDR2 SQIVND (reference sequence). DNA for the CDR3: TGTGCCAGTAGTGGTGGGGGAGATTACAATGAGCAGTTCTTC. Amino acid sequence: CASSGGGDYNEQFF.

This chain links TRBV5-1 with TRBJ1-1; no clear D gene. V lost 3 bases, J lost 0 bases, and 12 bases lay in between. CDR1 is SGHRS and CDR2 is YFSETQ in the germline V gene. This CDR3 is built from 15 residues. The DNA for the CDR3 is TGCGCCAGCAGCTGGCGAGGAGGGATGAACACTGAAGCTTTCTTT. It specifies CASSWRGGMNTEAFF. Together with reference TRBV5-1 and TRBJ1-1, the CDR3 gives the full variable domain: KAGVTQTPRYLIKTRGQQVTLSCSPISGHRSVSWYQQTPGQGLQFLFEYFSETQRNKGNFPGRFSGRQFSNSRSEMNVSTLELGDSALYLCASSWRGGMNTEAFFGQGTRLTVV.

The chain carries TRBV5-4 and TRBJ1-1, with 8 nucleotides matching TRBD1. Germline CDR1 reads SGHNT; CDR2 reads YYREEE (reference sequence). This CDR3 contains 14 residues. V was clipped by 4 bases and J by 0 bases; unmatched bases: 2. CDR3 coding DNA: TGTGCCAGCAGCGTGACAGGGGTGAACACTGAAGCTTTCTTT. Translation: CASSVTGVNTEAFF.

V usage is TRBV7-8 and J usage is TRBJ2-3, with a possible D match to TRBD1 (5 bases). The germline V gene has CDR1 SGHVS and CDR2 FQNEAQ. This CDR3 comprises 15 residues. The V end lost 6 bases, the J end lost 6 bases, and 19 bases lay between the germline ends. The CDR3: CASSLLPKGYDTQYF. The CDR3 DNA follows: TGTGCCAGCAGTCTTTTGCCCAAGGGGTATGATACGCAGTATTTT.

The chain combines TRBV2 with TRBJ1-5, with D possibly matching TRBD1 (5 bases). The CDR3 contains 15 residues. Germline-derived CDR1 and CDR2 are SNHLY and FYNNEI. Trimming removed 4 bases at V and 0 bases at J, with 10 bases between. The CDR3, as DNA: TGTGCCAGCAGTGGGAGGGGATATAGCAATCAGCCCCAGCATTTT. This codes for CASSGRGYSNQPQHF.

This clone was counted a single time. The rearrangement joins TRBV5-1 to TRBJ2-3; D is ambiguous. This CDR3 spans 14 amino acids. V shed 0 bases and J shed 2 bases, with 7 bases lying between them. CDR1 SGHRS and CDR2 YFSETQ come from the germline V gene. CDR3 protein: CASSLGGVTDTQYF. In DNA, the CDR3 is TGCGCCAGCAGCTTGGGTGGCGTCACAGATACGCAGTATTTT.

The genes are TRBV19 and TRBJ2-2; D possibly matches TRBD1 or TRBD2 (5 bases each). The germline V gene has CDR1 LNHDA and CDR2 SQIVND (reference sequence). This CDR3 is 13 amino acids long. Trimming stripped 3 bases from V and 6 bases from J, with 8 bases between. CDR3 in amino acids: CASSMMGAGELFF. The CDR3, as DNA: TGTGCCAGTAGTATGATGGGGGCCGGGGAGCTGTTTTTT.

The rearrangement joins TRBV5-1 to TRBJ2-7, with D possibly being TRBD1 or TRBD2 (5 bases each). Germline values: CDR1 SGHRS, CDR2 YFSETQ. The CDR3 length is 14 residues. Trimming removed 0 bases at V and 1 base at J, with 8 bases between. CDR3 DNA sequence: TGCGCCAGCAGCTTGGATGGGACGTCCTACGAGCAGTACTTC. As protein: CASSLDGTSYEQYF.

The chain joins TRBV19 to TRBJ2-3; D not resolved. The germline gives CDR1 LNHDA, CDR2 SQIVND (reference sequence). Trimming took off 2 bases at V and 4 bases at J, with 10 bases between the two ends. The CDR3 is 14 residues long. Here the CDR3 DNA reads TGTGCCAGTAGTATAATCCCACTTGCAGATACGCAGTATTTT. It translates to CASSIIPLADTQYF. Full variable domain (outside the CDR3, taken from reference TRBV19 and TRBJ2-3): DGGITQSPKYLFRKEGQNVTLSCEQNLNHDAMYWYRQDPGQGLRLIYYSQIVNDFQKGDIAEGYSVSREKKESFPLTVTSAQKNPTAFYLCASSIIPLADTQYFGPGTRLTVL.

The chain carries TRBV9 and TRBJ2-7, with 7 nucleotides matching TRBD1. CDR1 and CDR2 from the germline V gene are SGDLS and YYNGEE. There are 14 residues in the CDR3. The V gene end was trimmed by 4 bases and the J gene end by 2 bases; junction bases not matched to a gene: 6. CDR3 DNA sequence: TGTGCCAGCAGCCCATGGGACAGAGCCTACGAGCAGTACTTC. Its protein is CASSPWDRAYEQYF.

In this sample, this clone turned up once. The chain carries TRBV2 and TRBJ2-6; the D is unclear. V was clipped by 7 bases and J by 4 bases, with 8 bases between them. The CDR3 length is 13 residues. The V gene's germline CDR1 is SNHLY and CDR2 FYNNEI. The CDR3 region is CASTKPGANVLTF. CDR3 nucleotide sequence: TGTGCCAGCACCAAACCCGGGGCCAACGTCCTGACTTTC.

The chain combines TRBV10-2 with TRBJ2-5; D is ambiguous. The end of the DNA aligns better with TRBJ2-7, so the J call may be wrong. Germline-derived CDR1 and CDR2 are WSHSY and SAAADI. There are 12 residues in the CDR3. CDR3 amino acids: CASSESGDEQYF. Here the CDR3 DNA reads TGCGCCAGCAGTGAATCCGGCGACGAGCAGTACTTC.